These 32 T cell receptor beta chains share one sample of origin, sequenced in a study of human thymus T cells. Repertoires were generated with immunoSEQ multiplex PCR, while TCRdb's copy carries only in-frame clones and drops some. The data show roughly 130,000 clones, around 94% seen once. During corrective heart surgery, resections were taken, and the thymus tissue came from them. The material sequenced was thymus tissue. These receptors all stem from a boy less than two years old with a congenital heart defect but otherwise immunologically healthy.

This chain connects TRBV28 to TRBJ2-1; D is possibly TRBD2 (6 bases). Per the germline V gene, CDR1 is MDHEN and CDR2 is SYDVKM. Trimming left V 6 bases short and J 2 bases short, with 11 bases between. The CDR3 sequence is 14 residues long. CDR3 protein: CASRGLATYNEQFF. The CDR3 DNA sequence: TGTGCCAGCAGGGGTCTAGCGACCTACAATGAGCAGTTCTTC.

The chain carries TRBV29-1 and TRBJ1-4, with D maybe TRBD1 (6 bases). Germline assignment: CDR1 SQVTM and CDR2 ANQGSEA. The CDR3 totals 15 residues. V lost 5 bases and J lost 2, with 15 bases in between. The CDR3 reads CSVRGGPATNEKLFF. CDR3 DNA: TGCAGCGTTCGGGGGGGCCCCGCCACTAATGAAAAACTGTTTTTT.

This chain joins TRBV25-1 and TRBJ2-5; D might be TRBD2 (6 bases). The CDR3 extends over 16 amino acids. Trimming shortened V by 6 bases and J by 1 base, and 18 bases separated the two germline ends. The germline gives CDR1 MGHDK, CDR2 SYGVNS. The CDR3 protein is CASSARVGGSQETQYF. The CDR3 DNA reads TGTGCCAGCAGCGCCCGGGTAGGAGGGTCCCAAGAGACCCAGTACTTC.

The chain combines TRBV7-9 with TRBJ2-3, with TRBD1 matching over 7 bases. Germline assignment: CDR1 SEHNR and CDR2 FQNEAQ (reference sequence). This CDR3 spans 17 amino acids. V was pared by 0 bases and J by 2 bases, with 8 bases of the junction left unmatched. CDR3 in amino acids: CASSLAGTDHDTDTQYF. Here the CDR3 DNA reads TGTGCCAGCAGCTTAGCGGGGACAGACCATGACACAGATACGCAGTATTTT.

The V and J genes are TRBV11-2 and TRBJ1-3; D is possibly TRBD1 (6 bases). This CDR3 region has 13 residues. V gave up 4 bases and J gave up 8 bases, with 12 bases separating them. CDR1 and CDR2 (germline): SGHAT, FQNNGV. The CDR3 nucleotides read TGTGCCAGCAGCTCATACAGGGCTGACACCATATATTTT. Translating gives CASSSYRADTIYF. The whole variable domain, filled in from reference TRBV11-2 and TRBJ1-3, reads EAGVAQSPRYKIIEKRQSVAFWCNPISGHATLYWYQQILGQGPKLLIQFQNNGVVDDSQLPKDRFSAERLKGVDSTLKIQPAKLEDSAVYLCASSSYRADTIYFGEGSWLTVV.

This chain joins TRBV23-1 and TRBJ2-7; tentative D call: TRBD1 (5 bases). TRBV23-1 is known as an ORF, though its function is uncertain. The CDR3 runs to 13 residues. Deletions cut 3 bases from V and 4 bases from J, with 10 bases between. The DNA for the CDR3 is TGCGCCAGCAGTCACCCCAGGGCGTACGAGCAGTACTTC. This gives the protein CASSHPRAYEQYF.

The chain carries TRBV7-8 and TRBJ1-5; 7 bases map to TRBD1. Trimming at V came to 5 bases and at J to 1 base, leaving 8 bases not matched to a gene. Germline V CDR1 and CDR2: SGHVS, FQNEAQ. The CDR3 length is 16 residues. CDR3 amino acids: CASSTKVGGSNQPQHF. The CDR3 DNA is TGTGCCAGCAGCACGAAAGTAGGGGGCAGCAATCAGCCCCAGCATTTT.

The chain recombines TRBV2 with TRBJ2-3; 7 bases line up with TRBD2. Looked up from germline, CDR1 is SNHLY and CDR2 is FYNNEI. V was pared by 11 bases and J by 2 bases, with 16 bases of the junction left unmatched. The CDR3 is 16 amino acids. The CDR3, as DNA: TGTGCCGCCAAACCTCGGGCTAGCGGCCACACAGATACGCAGTATTTT. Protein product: CAAKPRASGHTDTQYF. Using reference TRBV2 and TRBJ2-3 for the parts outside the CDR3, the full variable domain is EPEVTQTPSHQVTQMGQEVILRCVPISNHLYFYWYRQILGQKVEFLVSFYNNEISEKSEIFDDQFSVERPDGSNFTLKIRSTKLEDSAMYFCAAKPRASGHTDTQYFGPGTRLTVL.

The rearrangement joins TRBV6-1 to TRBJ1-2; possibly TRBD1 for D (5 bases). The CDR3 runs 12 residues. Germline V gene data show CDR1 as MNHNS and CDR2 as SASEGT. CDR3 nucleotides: TGTGCACCCCGGGGACCCAACTATGGCTACACCTTC. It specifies CAPRGPNYGYTF.

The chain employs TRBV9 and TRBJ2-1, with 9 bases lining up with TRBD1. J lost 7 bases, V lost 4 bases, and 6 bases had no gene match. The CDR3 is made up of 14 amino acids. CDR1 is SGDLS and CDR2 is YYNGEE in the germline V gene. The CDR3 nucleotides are TGTGCCAGCAGCTCCGGACAGGGGCCTAATGAGCAGTTCTTC. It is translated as CASSSGQGPNEQFF.

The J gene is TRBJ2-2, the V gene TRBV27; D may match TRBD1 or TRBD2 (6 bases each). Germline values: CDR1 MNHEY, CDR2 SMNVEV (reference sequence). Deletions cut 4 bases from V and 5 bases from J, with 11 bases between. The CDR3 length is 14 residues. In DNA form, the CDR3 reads TGTGCCAGCAGTTGGGGGGCCGAGACCGGGGAGCTGTTTTTT. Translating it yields CASSWGAETGELFF.

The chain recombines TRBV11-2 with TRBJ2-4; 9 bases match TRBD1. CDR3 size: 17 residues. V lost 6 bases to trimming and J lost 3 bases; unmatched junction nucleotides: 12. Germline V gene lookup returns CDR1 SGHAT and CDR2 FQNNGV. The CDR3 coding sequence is TGTGCCAGCAGTCAGGAAGGACAGGGGCGGGACAAAAACATTCAGTACTTC. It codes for CASSQEGQGRDKNIQYF.

CDR3 nucleotide sequence: TGTGCCAGCAGTGATGGACAGGGATTCACAGATACGCAGTATTTT. Translated: CASSDGQGFTDTQYF. The rearrangement links TRBV6-6 to TRBJ2-3; 8 nucleotides match TRBD1. J gave up 2 bases and V 5 bases, and 6 bases lay outside the gene matches. There are 15 residues in the CDR3. The germline V gene has CDR1 MNHNY and CDR2 SVGAGI (reference sequence).

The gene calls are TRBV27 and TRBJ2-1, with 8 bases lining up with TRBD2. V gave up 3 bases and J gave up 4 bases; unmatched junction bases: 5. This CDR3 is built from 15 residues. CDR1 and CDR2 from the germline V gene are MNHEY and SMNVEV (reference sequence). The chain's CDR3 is CASSLGSGGYNEQFF. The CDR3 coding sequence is TGTGCCAGCAGTTTGGGAAGCGGGGGATACAATGAGCAGTTCTTC.

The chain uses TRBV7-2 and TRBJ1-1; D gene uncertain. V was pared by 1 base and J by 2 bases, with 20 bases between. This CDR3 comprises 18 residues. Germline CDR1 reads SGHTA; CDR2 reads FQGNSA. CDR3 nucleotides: TGTGCCAGCAGCTTAGGAGTTGGCAACCAAGTACCCAACACTGAAGCTTTCTTT. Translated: CASSLGVGNQVPNTEAFF.

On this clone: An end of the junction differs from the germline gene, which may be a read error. This chain's CDR3 is CASSLRPPGLAGDLIENNEQFF. CDR3 coding DNA: TGTGCTAGCAGCTTACGGCCCCCGGGACTAGCGGGGGACCTTATTGAAAACAATGAGCAGTTCTTC. The rearrangement links TRBV7-7 to TRBJ2-1; 14 nucleotides line up with TRBD2. This CDR3 has 22 residues. Per the germline V gene, CDR1 is SSHAT and CDR2 is FNYEAQ (reference sequence). The full variable domain, rest sourced from reference TRBV7-7 and TRBJ2-1, is GAGVSQSPRYKVTKRGQDVTLRCDPISSHATLYWYQQALGQGPEFLTYFNYEAQPDKSGLPSDRFSAERPEGSISTLTIQRTEQRDSAMYRCASSLRPPGLAGDLIENNEQFFGPGTRLTVL.

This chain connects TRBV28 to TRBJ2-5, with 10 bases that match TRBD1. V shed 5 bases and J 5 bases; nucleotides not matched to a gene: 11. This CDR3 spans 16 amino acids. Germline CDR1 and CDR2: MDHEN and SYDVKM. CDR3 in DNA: TGTGCCAGCAGTCCCGGGGACAGGGGATTGGTGGAGACCCAGTACTTC. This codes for CASSPGDRGLVETQYF. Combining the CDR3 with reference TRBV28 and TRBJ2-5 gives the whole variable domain DVKVTQSSRYLVKRTGEKVFLECVQDMDHENMFWYRQDPGLGLRLIYFSYDVKMKEKGDIPEGYSVSREKKERFSLILESASTNQTSMYLCASSPGDRGLVETQYFGPGTRLLVL.

In nucleotides, the CDR3 is TGTGCCAGCAGCAGAGCGACAGGGGGGGTTTTGACCAAAAACATTCAGTACTTC. Residues: CASSRATGGVLTKNIQYF. The chain joins TRBV7-9 to TRBJ2-4; 9 positions match TRBD1. The germline V gene encodes CDR1 SEHNR and CDR2 FQNEAQ (reference sequence). Trimming at V came to 5 bases and at J to 2 bases, leaving 13 bases not matched to a gene. The CDR3 is 18 residues long.

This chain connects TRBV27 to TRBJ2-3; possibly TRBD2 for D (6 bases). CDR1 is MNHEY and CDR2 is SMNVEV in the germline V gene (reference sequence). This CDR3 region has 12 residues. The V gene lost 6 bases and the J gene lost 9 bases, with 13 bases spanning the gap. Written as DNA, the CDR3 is TGTGCCAGCAGAACAAGGCGGGGAACGCAGTATTTT. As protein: CASRTRRGTQYF.

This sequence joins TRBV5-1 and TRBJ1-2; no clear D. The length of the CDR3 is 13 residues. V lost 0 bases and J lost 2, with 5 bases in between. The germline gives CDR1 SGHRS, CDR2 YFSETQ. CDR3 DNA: TGCGCCAGCAGCTTGGGGCAGAACTATGGCTACACCTTC. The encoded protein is CASSLGQNYGYTF.

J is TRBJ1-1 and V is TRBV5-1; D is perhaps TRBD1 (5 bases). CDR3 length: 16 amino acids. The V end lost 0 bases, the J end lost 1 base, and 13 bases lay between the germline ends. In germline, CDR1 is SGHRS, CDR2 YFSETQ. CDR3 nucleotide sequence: TGCGCCAGCAGCTTGGGGCGGGGGAACGGGAACACTGAAGCTTTCTTT. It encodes CASSLGRGNGNTEAFF.

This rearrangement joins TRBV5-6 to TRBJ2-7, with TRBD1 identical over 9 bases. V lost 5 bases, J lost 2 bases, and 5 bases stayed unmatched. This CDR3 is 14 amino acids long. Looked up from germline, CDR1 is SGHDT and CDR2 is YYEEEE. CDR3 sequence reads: CASSWRQGAYEQYF. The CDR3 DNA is TGTGCCAGCAGTTGGCGACAGGGGGCCTACGAGCAGTACTTC.

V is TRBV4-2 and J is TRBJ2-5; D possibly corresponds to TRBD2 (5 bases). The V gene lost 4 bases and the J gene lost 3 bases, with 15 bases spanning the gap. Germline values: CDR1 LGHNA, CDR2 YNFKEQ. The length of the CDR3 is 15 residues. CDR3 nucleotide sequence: TGTGCCAGCAGCCCCCAAGAGGGTCTTAAAGAGACCCAGTACTTC. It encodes CASSPQEGLKETQYF.

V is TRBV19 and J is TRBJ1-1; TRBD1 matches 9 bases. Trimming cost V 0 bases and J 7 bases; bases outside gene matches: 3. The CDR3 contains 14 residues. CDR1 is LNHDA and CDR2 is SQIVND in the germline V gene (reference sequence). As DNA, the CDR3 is TGTGCCAGTAGTATAGATTGGGACAGGGTTGAAGCTTTCTTT. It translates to CASSIDWDRVEAFF.

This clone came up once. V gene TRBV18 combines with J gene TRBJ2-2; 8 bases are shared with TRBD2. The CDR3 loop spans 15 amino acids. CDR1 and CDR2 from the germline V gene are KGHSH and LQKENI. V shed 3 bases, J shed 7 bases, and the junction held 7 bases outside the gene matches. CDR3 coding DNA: TGTGCCAGCTCACCGCGGGGGGCCGAAATCGGGGAGCTGTTTTTT. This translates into CASSPRGAEIGELFF.

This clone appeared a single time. CDR3: CASSFSPGPTSGGGEQYF. The CDR3 coding sequence is TGTGCCAGCAGTTTTTCCCCAGGCCCGACTAGCGGGGGTGGAGAGCAGTACTTC. This rearrangement joins TRBV28 to TRBJ2-7; 12 nucleotides match TRBD2. With V trimmed by 3 bases and J by 7 bases, 16 bases remained unmatched. Germline CDR1 reads MDHEN; CDR2 reads SYDVKM. The CDR3 contains 18 residues.

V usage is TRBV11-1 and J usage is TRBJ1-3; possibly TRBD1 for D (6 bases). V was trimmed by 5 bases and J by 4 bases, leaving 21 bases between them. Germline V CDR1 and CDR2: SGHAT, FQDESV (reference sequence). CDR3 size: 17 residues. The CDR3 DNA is TGTGCCAGCAGCCTCGGCAACACAGGGCACTCCGGAAACACCATATATTTT. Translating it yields CASSLGNTGHSGNTIYF.

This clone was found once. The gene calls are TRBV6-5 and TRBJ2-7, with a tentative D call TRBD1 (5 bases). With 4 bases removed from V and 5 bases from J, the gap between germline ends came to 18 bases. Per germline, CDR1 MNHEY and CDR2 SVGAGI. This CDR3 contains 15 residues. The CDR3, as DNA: TGTGCCAGCAGTTGCAGGGCTTTAGGGATCCACGAGCAGTACTTC. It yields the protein CASSCRALGIHEQYF.

The CDR3 DNA reads TGTGCCAGCTCACCCCAGGACAGTTACTACTACGAGCAGTACTTC. Its translation: CASSPQDSYYYEQYF. This rearrangement joins TRBV18 to TRBJ2-7; TRBD1 is a possible D gene (6 bases). The germline CDR1 and CDR2 sequences are KGHSH and LQKENI. V lost 3 bases and J 3 bases, leaving 15 bases between the germline ends. The CDR3 runs to 15 residues.

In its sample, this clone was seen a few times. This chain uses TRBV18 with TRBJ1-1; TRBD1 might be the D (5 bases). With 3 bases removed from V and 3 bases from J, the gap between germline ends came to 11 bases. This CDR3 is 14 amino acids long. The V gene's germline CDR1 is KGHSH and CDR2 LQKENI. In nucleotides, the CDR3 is TGTGCCAGCTCACCGGGACCGAGCTACACTGAAGCTTTCTTT. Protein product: CASSPGPSYTEAFF.

The CDR3 nucleotides read TGCGCCAGCAGCCAAGTTAACCAGGGCAGGTCCTACGAGCAGTACTTC. It translates to CASSQVNQGRSYEQYF. The gene calls are TRBV4-1 and TRBJ2-7; a possible D gene is TRBD1 (5 bases). Germline values: CDR1 MGHRA, CDR2 YSYEKL. The V and J ends lost 1 base and 1 base respectively, with 14 bases between them. This CDR3 has 16 amino acids.

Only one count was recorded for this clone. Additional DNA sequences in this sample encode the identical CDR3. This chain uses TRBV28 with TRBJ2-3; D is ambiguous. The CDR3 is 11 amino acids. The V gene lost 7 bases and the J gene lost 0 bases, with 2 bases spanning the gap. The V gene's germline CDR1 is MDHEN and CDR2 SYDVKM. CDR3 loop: CASTSTDTQYF. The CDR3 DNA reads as TGTGCCAGCACTAGCACAGATACGCAGTATTTT.